This TCR beta chain was captured by sequencing in a study of T cell responses to AZD1222 COVID-19 vaccine. Comments on this clone: Its cognate antigen is unknown.

Second-dose intervals of approximately 4 or approximately 12 weeks were pooled. Study-level findings and limits: At 160-218 and 743-854, vaccine-associated CD4 TCRs were dominant, and they spanned spike. An increase in Spike-specific TCR breadth and depth was observed after two AZD1222 doses.

The CDR3 covers 15 residues. CDR1 SGHNT and CDR2 YYREEE come from the germline V gene (reference sequence). V was cut by 2 bases and J by 2 bases, with 13 bases left in between. The repertoire was sequenced with immunoSEQ multiplex PCR; TCRdb's copy has only in-frame clones and lacks some. The sample yields roughly 70,000 clones, under 90% seen once. This sequence originates from an adult who received the AZD1222 COVID-19 vaccine. The chain combines TRBV5-4 with TRBJ2-5, with a possible D match to TRBD2 (6 bases). The sequencing here drew on peripheral blood, taken 28 days after the second AZD1222 dose. This chain's CDR3 is CASSFGGDRQETQYF. The CDR3 bases are TGTGCCAGCAGCTTTGGAGGGGATCGGCAAGAGACCCAGTACTTC.